This TCR beta chain was obtained from a study of blood T cell repertoires in COVID-19. Study summary: Sample material is recorded as cDNA or gDNA derived from T cells, B-cell-depleted T cells, or PBMCs.

This clone was recorded a few times. The germline CDR1 and CDR2 sequences are MNHEY and SMNVEV (reference sequence). V dropped 5 bases and J dropped 0 bases, with 11 bases sitting between them. The CDR3 extends over 14 amino acids. Using immunoSEQ multiplex PCR, the repertoire was profiled, and TCRdb retains in-frame clones only, with some absent. The sample records about 80,000 clones, about four fifths being singletons. The V call is TRBV27, the J call TRBJ2-7; a weak D match, TRBD1 (6 bases). The clonotype comes from a human donor in a cohort sampled during active COVID-19. Material for sequencing was peripheral blood. The CDR3 nucleotides read TGTGCCAGCAGTAAACAGGGATACTCCTACGAGCAGTACTTC. It encodes CASSKQGYSYEQYF.